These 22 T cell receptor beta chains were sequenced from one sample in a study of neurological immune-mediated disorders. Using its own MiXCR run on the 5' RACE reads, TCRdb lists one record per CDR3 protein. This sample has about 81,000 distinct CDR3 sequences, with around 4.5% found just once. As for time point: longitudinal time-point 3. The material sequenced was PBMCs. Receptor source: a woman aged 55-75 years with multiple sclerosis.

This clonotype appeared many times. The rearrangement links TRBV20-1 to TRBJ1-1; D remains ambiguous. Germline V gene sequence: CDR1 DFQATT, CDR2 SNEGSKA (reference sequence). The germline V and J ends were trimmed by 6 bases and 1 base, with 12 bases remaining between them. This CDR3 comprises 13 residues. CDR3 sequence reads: CSAPRGENTEAFF. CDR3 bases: TGCAGTGCCCCCCGTGGGGAGAACACTGAAGCTTTCTTT.

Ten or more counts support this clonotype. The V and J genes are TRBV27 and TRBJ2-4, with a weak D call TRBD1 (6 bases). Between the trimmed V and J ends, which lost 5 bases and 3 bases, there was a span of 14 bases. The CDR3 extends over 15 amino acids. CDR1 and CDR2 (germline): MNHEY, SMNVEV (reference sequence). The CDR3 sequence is CASSAYRVDKNIQYF. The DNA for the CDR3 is TGTGCCAGCAGTGCCTACAGGGTTGACAAAAACATTCAGTACTTC.

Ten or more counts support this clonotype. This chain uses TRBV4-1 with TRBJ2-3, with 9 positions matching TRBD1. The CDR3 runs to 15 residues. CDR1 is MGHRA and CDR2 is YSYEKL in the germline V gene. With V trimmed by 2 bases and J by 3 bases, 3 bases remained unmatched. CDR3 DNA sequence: TGCGCCAGCAGCCAATCACAGGGGGCTACAGATACGCAGTATTTT. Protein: CASSQSQGATDTQYF.

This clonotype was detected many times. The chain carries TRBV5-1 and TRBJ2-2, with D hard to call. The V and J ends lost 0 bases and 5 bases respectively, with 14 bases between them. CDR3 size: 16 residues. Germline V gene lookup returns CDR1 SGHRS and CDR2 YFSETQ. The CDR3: CASSLVGLKGTGELFF. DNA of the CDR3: TGCGCCAGCAGCTTGGTTGGGCTAAAAGGGACCGGGGAGCTGTTTTTT.

CDR3 loop: CASSWDRSQNTGELFF. CDR3 sequence (DNA): TGCGCCAGCAGTTGGGACAGGTCCCAGAACACCGGGGAGCTGTTTTTT. J is TRBJ2-2 and V is TRBV10-1, with 8 bases identical to TRBD1. Germline CDR1 WNHNN, CDR2 SYGVQD (reference sequence). V dropped 5 bases and J dropped 1; count of bases not matched to a gene: 6. The CDR3 loop spans 16 amino acids.

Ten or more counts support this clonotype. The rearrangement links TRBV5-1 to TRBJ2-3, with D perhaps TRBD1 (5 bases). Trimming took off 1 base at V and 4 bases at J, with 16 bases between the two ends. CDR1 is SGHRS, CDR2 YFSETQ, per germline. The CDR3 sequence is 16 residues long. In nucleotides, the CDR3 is TGCGCCAGCAGCTTGAATATTGGCAGGGCGGCAGATACGCAGTATTTT. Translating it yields CASSLNIGRAADTQYF.

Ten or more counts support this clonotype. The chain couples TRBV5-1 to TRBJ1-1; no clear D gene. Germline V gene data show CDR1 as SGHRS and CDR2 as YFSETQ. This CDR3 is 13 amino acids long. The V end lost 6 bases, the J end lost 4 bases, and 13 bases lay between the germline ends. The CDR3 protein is CASKPAVSTEAFF. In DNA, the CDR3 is TGCGCCAGCAAGCCGGCCGTGAGCACTGAAGCTTTCTTT.

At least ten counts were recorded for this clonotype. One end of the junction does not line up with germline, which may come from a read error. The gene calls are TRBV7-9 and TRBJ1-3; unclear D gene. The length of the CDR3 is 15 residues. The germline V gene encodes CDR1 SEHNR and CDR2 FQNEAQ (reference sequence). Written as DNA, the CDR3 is TGTGCCAGCAGCCTAGCTGCGGGAGATGGAAACACCATATATTTT. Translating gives CASSLAAGDGNTIYF.

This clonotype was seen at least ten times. The DNA for the CDR3 is TGTGCCAGCAGTTACTCGAGTAAGGTTACGGGGGAGCAGTACTTC. Its protein product is CASSYSSKVTGEQYF. The chain employs TRBV6-5 and TRBJ2-7; possible D gene TRBD2, 5 bases. V was shortened by 0 bases and J by 7 bases, with 16 bases between the two germline ends. The CDR3 length is 15 residues. Germline CDR1 is MNHEY and CDR2 is SVGAGI.

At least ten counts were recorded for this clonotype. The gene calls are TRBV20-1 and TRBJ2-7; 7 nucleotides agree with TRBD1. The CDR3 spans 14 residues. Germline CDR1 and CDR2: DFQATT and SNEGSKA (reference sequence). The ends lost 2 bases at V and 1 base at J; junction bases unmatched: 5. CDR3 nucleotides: TGCAGTGCTAGACGAGGGGGCGAATCCTACGAGCAGTACTTC. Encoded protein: CSARRGGESYEQYF.

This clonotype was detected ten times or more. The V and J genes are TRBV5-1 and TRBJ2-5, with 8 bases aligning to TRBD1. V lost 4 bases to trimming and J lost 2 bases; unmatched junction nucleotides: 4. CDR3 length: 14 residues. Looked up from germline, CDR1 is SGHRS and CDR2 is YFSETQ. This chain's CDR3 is CASSRGQGQETQYF. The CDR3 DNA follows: TGCGCCAGCAGCCGAGGACAGGGACAAGAGACCCAGTACTTC. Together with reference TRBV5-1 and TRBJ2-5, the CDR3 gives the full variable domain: KAGVTQTPRYLIKTRGQQVTLSCSPISGHRSVSWYQQTPGQGLQFLFEYFSETQRNKGNFPGRFSGRQFSNSRSEMNVSTLELGDSALYLCASSRGQGQETQYFGPGTRLLVL.

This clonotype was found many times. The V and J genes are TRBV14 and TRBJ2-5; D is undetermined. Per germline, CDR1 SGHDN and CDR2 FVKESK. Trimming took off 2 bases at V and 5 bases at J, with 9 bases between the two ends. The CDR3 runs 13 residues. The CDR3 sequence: CASSQFILETQYF. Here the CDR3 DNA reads TGTGCCAGCAGCCAATTCATCCTCGAGACCCAGTACTTC.

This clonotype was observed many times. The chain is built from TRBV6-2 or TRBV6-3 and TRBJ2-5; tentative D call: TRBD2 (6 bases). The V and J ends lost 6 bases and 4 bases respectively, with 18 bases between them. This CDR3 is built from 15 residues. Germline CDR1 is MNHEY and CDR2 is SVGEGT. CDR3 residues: CASRLGTPGRETQYF. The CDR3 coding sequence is TGTGCCAGCAGACTCGGGACTCCGGGACGAGAGACCCAGTACTTC.

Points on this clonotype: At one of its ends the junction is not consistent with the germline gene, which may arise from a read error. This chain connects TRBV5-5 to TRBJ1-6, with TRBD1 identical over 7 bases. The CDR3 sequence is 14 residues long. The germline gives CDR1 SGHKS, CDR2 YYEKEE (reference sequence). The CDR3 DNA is TGTGCCAGCAGCCCTGGGACAGATAATTCACCCCCCCACTTT. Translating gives CASSPGTDNSPPHF. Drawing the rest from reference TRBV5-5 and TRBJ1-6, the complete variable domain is DAGVTQSPTHLIKTRGQQVTLRCSPISGHKSVSWYQQVLGQGPQFIFQYYEKEERGRGNFPDRFSARQFPNYSSELNVNALLLGDSALYLCASSPGTDNSPPHFGNGTRLTVT.

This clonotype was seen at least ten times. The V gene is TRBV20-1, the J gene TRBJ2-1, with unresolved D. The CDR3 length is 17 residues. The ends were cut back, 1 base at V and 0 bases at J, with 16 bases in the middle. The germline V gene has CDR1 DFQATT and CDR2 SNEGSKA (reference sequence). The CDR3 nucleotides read TGCAGTGCTAGAGTACCTAGGGAAAGACGCTCCTACAATGAGCAGTTCTTC. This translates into CSARVPRERRSYNEQFF.

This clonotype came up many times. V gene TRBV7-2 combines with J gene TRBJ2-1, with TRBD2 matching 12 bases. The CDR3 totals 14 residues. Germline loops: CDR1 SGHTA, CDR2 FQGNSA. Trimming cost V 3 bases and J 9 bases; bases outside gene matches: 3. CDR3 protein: CASSLTSGGGEQFF. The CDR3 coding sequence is TGTGCCAGCAGCTTGACTAGCGGGGGCGGTGAGCAGTTCTTC. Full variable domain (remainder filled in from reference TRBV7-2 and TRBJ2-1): GAGVSQSPSNKVTEKGKDVELRCDPISGHTALYWYRQSLGQGLEFLIYFQGNSAPDKSGLPSDRFSAERTGGSVSTLTIQRTQQEDSAVYLCASSLTSGGGEQFFGPGTRLTVL.

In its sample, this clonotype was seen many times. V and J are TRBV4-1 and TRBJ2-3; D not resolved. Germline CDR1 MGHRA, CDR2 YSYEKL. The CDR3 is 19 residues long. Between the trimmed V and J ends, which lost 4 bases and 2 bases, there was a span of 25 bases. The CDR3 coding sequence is TGCGCCAGCAGCCCCTGGCTCCGGCCTTCTAGGCGTATCACAGATACGCAGTATTTT. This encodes CASSPWLRPSRRITDTQYF.

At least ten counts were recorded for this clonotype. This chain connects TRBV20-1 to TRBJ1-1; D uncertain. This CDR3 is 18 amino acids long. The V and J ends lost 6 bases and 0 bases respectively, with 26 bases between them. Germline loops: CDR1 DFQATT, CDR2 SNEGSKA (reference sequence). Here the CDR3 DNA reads TGCAGTGCCAAAGGCCCAGCTTCGCGCGCCCCCATGAACACTGAAGCTTTCTTT. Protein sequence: CSAKGPASRAPMNTEAFF.

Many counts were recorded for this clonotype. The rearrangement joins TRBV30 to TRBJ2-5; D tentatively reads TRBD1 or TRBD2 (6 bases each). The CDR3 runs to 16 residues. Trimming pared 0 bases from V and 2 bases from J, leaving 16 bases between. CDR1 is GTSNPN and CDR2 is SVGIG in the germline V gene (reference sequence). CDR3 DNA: TGTGCCTGGAGTGTTAGGAGGGGGTCCGGGCAAGAGACCCAGTACTTC. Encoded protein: CAWSVRRGSGQETQYF.

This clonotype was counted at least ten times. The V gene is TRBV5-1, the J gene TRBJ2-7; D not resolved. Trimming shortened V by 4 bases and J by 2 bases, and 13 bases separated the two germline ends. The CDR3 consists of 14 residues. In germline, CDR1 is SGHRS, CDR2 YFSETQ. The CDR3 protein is CASSPAGRTYEQYF. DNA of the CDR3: TGCGCCAGCAGCCCCGCTGGACGGACCTACGAGCAGTACTTC.

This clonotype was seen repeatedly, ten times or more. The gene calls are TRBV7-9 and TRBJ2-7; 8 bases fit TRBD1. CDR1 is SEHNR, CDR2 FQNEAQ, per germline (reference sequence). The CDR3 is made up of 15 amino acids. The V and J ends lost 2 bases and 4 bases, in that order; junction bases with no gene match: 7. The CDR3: CASSLQDRGSYEQYF. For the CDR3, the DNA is TGTGCCAGCAGCTTACAAGACAGGGGAAGTTACGAGCAGTACTTC.

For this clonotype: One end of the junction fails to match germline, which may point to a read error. DNA of the CDR3: TGTTCCAGCAGTTTAGCCAGGGTCACTGCCCATGGCTACACTTTC. Its protein is CSSSLARVTAHGYTF. The V call is TRBV28, the J call TRBJ1-2; a possible D gene is TRBD1 (5 bases). CDR1 is MDHEN, CDR2 SYDVKM, per germline. The length of the CDR3 is 15 residues.